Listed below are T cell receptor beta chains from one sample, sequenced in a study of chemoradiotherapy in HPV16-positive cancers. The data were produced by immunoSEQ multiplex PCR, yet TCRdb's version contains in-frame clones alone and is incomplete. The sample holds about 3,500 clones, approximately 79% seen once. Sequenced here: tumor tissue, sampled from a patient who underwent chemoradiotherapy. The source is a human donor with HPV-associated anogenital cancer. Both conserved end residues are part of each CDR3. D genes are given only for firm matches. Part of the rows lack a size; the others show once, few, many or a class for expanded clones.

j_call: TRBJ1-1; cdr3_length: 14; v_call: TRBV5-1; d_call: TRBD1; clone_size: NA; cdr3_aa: CASSLQGASTEAFF; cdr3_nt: TGCGCCAGCAGCTTACAGGGGGCGAGCACTGAAGCTTTCTTT
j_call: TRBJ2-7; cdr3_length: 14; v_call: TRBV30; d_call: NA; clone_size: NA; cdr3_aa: CAWSVRQAPYEQYF; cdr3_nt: TGTGCCTGGAGTGTACGACAGGCTCCCTACGAGCAGTACTTC
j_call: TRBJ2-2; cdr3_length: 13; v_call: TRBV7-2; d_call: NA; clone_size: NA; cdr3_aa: CASSRTRDGELFF; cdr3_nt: TGTGCCAGCAGCCGGACCCGAGACGGGGAGCTGTTTTTT
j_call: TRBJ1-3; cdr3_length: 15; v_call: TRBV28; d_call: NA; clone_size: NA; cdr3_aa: CASSFQDSAGNTIYF; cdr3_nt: TGTGCCAGCAGTTTCCAGGACTCGGCTGGAAACACCATATATTTT
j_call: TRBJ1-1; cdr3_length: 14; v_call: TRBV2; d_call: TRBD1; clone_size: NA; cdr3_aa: CASKGDRSNTEAFF; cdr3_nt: TGTGCCAGCAAAGGGGACAGATCTAACACTGAAGCTTTCTTT
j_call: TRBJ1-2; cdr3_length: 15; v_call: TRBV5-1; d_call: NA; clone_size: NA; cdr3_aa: CASSLGGGLNYGYTF; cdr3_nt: TGCGCCAGCAGCTTGGGGGGGGGACTCAACTATGGCTACACCTTC
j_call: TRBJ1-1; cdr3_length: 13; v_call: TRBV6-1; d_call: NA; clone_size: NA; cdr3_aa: CASSLVESAEAFF; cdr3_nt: TGTGCCAGCAGCCTGGTAGAGTCCGCTGAAGCTTTCTTT
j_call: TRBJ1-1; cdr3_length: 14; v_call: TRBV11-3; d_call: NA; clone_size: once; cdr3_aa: CASSLGRGNTEAFF; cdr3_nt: TGTGCCAGCAGCTTAGGACGGGGGAACACTGAAGCTTTCTTT
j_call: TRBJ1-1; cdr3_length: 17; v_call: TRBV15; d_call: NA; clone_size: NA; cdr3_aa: CATSREGSSGMNTEAFF; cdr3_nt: TGTGCCACCAGCAGAGAAGGGTCGTCTGGAATGAACACTGAAGCTTTCTTT
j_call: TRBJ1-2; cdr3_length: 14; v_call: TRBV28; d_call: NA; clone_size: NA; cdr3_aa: CASSLYGTNYGYTF; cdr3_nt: TGTGCCAGCAGTTTATACGGAACTAACTATGGCTACACCTTC
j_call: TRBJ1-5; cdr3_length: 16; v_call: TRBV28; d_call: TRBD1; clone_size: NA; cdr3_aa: CASSTPGRDRYQPQHF; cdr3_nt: TGTGCCAGCAGCACTCCGGGGCGGGACAGATATCAGCCCCAGCATTTT
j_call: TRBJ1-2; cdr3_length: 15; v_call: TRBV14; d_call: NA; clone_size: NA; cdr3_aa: CASSPGGSGNYGYTF; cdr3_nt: TGTGCCAGCAGCCCAGGCGGGTCAGGGAATTATGGCTACACCTTC
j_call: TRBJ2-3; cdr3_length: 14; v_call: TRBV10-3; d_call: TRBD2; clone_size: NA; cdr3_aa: CAIGTSGSTDTQYF; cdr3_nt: TGTGCCATCGGAACTAGCGGGAGCACAGATACGCAGTATTTT
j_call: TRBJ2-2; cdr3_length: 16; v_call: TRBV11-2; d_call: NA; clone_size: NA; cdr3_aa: CASSSRAGAATGELFF; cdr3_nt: TGTGCCAGCAGCTCCAGGGCGGGGGCCGCCACCGGGGAGCTGTTTTTT
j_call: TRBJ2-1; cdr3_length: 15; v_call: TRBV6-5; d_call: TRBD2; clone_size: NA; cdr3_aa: CASSAVLAGNNEQFF; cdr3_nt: TGTGCCAGCAGTGCCGTACTAGCGGGCAACAATGAGCAGTTCTTC
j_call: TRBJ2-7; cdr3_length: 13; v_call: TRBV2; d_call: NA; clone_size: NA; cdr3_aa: CASSVGQSYEQYF; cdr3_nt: TGTGCCAGCAGTGTTGGACAGTCCTACGAGCAGTACTTC
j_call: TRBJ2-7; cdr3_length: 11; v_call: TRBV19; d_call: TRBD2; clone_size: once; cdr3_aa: CASSTGLRKYF; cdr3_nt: TGTGCCAGTAGTACGGGACTACGAAAGTACTTC
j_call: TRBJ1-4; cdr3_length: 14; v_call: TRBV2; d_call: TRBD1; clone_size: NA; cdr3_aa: CASSFDRGSEKLFF; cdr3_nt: TGTGCCAGCAGTTTTGACAGGGGGAGTGAAAAACTGTTTTTT
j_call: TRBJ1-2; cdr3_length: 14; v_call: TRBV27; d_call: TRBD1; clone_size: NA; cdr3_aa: CASSLQGGNYGYTF; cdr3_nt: TGTGCCAGCAGTTTACAGGGGGGTAACTATGGCTACACCTTC
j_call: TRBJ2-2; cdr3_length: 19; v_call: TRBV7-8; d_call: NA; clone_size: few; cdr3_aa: CASSLPGRRATANTGELFF; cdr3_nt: TGTGCCAGCAGCTTACCCGGTAGACGAGCAACCGCGAACACCGGGGAGCTGTTTTTT
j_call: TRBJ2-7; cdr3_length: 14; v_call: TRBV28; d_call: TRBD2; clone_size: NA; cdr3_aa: CASSLTGGNYEQYF; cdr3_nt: TGTGCCAGCAGTTTAACCGGGGGGAACTACGAGCAGTACTTC
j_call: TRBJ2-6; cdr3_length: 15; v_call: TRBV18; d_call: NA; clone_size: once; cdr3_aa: CASSPGTSGANVLTF; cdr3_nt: TGTGCCAGCTCACCGGGGACTTCTGGGGCCAACGTCCTGACTTTC
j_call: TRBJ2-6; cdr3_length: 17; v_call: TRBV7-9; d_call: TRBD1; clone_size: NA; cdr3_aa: CASSSDRGLSGANVLTF; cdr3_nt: TGTGCCAGCAGCTCGGACAGGGGACTCTCTGGGGCCAACGTCCTGACTTTC
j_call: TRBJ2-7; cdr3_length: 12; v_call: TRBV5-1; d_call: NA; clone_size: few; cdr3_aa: CASSMDGGEQYF; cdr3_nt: TGCGCCAGCAGCATGGACGGCGGGGAGCAGTACTTC
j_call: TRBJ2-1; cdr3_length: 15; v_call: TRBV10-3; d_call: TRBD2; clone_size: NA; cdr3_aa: CAISDAGGTFNEQFF; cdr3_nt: TGTGCCATCAGTGACGCGGGAGGGACATTCAATGAGCAGTTCTTC
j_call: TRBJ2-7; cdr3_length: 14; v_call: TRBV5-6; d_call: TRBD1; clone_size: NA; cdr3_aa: CASSFGTGLYEQYF; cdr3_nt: TGTGCCAGCAGCTTCGGGACAGGGTTATACGAGCAGTACTTC
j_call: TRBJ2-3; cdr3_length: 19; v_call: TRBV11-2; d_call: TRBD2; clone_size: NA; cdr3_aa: CASSPKGTSGGERADTQYF; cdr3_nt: TGTGCCAGCAGCCCAAAGGGGACTAGCGGGGGGGAAAGGGCAGATACGCAGTATTTT
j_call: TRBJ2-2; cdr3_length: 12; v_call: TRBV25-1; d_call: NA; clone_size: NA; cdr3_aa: CASRGDTGELFF; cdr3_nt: TGTGCCAGCAGAGGGGACACCGGGGAGCTGTTTTTT
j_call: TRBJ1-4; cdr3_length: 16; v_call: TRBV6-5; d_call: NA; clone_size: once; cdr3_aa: CASSYGTGVGNEKLFF; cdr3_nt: TGTGCCAGCAGTTACGGAACAGGAGTGGGTAATGAAAAACTGTTTTTT
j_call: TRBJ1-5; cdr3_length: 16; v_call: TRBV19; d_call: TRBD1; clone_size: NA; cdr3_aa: CASSIGGTGGTQPQHF; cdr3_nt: TGTGCCAGTAGTATAGGGGGGACAGGAGGGACACAGCCCCAGCATTTT
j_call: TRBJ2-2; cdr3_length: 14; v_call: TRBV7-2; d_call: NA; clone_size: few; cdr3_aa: CASSPDRNTGELFF; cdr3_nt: TGTGCCAGCAGTCCGGACAGGAACACCGGGGAGCTGTTTTTT
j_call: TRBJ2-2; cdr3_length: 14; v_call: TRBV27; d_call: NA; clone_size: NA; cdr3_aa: CASREGANTGELFF; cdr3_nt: TGTGCCAGCAGGGAAGGAGCGAACACCGGGGAGCTGTTTTTT
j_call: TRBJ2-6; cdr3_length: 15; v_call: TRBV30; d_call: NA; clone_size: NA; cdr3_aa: CAWSLLGSGANVLTF; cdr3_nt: TGTGCCTGGAGTTTACTGGGCTCTGGGGCCAACGTCCTGACTTTC
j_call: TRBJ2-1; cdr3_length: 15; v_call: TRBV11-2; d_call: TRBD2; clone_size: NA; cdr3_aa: CASSLRAGRTNEQFF; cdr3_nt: TGTGCCAGCAGCTTAAGGGCCGGGAGGACGAATGAGCAGTTCTTC
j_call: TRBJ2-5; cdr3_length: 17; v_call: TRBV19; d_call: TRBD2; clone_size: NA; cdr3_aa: CASSISTTSGTGQTQYF; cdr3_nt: TGTGCCAGTAGTATTTCGACGACTAGCGGGACGGGACAGACCCAGTACTTC
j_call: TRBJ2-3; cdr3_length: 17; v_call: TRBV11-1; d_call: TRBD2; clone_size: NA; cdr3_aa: CASSPPAGTSGTDTQYF; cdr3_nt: TGTGCCAGCAGCCCCCCCGCCGGGACTAGCGGCACAGATACGCAGTATTTT
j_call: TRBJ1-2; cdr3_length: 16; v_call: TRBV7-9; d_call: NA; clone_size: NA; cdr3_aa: CASSYPETIANYGYTF; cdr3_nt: TGTGCCAGCAGTTATCCCGAGACAATAGCTAACTATGGCTACACCTTC
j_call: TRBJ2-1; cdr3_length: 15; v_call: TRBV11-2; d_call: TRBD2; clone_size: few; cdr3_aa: CASSLGAGGNNEQFF; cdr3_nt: TGTGCCAGCAGCTTAGGAGCGGGAGGGAACAATGAGCAGTTCTTC
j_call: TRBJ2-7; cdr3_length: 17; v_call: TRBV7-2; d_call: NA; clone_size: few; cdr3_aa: CASSLDREPISSYEQYF; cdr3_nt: TGTGCCAGCAGCTTAGATAGGGAACCCATCAGCTCCTACGAGCAGTACTTC
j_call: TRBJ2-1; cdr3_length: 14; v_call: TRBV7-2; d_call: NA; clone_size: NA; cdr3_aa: CASSWGGRNNEQFF; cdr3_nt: TGTGCCAGCAGCTGGGGCGGCAGGAACAATGAGCAGTTCTTC
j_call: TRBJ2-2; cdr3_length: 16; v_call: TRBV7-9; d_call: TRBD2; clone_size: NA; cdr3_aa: CASRLLGTRNTGELFF; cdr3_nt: TGTGCCAGCAGGCTACTAGGGACTAGAAACACCGGGGAGCTGTTTTTT
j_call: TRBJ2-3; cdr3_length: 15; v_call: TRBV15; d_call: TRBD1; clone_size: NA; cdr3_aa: CATSNPGGATDTQYF; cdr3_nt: TGTGCCACCAGCAACCCAGGGGGCGCGACAGATACGCAGTATTTT
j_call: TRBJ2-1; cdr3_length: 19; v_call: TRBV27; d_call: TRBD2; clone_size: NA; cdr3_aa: CASRRSGLAAGSMSNEQFF; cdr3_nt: TGTGCCAGCAGAAGATCGGGACTAGCGGCCGGGAGTATGAGCAATGAGCAGTTCTTC
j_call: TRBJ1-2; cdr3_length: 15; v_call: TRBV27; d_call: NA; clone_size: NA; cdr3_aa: CASSPLAVGGYGYTF; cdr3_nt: TGTGCCAGCAGCCCATTGGCGGTTGGGGGCTATGGCTACACCTTC
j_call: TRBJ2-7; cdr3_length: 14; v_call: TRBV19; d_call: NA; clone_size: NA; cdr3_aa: CASSRRFEGHEQYF; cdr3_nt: TGTGCCAGTAGTAGACGCTTCGAGGGCCACGAGCAGTACTTC
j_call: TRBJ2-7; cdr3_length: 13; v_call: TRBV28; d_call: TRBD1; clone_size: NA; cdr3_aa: CASSTGGNYEQYF; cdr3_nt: TGTGCCAGCAGTACAGGGGGAAACTACGAGCAGTACTTC
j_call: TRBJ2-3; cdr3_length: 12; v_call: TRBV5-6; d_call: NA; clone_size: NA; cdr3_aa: CASSTSIGTQYF; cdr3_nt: TGTGCCAGCAGCACTTCTATAGGTACGCAGTATTTT
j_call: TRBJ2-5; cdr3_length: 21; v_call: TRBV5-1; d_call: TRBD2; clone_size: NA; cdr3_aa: CASSFTGGGRAINSPQETQYF; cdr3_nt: TGCGCCAGCAGCTTCACCGGGGGCGGGAGGGCCATTAATTCCCCCCAAGAGACCCAGTACTTC
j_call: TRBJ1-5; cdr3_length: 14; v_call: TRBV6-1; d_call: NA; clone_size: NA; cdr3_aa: CASSEGESNQPQHF; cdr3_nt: TGTGCCAGCAGTGAAGGGGAGAGCAATCAGCCCCAGCATTTT
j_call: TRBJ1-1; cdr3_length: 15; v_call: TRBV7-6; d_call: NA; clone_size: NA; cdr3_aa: CASSLKGGVNTEAFF; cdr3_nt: TGTGCCAGCAGCTTAAAGGGCGGGGTGAACACTGAAGCTTTCTTT
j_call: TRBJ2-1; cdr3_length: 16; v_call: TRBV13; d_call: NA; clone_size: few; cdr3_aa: CASSLIGGAGYNEQFF; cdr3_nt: TGTGCCAGCAGCCTCATTGGGGGGGCCGGATACAATGAGCAGTTCTTC
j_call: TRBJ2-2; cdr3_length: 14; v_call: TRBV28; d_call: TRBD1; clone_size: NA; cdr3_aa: CASTTGGKAGELFF; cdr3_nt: TGTGCCAGCACCACAGGGGGGAAGGCCGGGGAGCTGTTTTTT
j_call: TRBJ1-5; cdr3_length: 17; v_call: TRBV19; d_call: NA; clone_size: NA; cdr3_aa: CASSIIIRDTSNQPQHF; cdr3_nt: TGTGCCAGTAGCATCATAATCCGGGACACAAGCAATCAGCCCCAGCATTTT
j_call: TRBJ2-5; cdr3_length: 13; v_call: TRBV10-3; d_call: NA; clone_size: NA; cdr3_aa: CAIGDDTGRTQYF; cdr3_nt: TGTGCCATCGGGGACGACACGGGAAGGACCCAGTACTTC
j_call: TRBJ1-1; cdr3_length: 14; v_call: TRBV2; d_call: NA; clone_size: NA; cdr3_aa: CASSDWAPNTEAFF; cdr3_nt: TGTGCCAGCAGTGATTGGGCCCCGAACACTGAAGCTTTCTTT
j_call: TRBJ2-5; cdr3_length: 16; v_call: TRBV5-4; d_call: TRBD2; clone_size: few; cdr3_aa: CASSLSAGVGEETQYF; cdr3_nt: TGTGCCAGCAGCTTGAGTGCGGGAGTGGGGGAAGAGACCCAGTACTTC
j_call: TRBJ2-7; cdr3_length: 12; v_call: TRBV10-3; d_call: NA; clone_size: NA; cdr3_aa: CAISSTSYEQYF; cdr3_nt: TGTGCCATCAGCTCTACTAGCTACGAGCAGTACTTC
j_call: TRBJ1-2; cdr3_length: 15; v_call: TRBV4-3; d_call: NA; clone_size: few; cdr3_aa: CASSQDLAGPYGYTF; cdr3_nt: TGCGCCAGCAGCCAAGATTTAGCAGGCCCTTATGGCTACACCTTC
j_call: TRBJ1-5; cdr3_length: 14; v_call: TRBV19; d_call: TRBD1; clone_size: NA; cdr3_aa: CASSLGQKNQPQHF; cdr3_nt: TGTGCCAGTAGCCTGGGACAGAAGAATCAGCCCCAGCATTTT
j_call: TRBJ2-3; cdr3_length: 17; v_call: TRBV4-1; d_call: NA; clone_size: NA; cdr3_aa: CASSQEARQAETDTRYF; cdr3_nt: TGCGCCAGCAGCCAAGAAGCCAGGCAGGCTGAGACAGATACGCGGTATTTT